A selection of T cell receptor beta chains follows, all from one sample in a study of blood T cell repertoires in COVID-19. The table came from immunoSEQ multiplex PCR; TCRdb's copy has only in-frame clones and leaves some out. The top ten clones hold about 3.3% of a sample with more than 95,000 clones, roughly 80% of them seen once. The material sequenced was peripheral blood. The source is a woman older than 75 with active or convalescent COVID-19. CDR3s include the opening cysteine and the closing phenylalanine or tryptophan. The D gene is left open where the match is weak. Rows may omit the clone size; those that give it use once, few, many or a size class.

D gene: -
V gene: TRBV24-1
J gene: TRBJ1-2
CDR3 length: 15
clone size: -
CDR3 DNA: TGTGCCACCAGTGACCACCGGACAGATTGGGAAGGCTACACCTTC
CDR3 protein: CATSDHRTDWEGYTF

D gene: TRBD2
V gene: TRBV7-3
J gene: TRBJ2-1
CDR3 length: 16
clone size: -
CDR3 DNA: TGTGCCAGCAGCATTAGACTAGCGGGGGGGTACAATGAGCAGTTCTTC
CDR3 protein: CASSIRLAGGYNEQFF

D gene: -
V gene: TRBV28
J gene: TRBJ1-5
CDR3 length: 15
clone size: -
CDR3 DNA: TGTGCCAGCAGTTTACCAAACAGGGACGATCAGCCCCAGCATTTT
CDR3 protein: CASSLPNRDDQPQHF

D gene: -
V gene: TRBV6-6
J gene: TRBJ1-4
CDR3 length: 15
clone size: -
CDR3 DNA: TGTGCCAGCAGAGACCGTACAGGGCCTAATGAAAAACTGTTTTTT
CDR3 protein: CASRDRTGPNEKLFF

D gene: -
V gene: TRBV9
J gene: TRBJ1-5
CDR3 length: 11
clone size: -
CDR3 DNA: TGTGCCAGCAGCGTAGATAAGCCCCAGCATTTT
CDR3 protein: CASSVDKPQHF

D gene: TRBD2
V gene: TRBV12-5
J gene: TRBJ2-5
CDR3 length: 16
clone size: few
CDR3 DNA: TGTGCTAGTGGCTCTCGGCTAACTAGCGCAAGGGAGACCCAGTACTTC
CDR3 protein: CASGSRLTSARETQYF

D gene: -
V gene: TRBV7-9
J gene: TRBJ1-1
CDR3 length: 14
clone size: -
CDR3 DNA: TGTGCCAGCAGCTCCCAGATAAGGAACACTGAAGCTTTCTTT
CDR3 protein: CASSSQIRNTEAFF

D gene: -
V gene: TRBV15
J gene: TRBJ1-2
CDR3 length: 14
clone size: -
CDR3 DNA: TGTGCCACCAGCAGGGACGCACAGGGTAGTGGCTACACCTTC
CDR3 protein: CATSRDAQGSGYTF

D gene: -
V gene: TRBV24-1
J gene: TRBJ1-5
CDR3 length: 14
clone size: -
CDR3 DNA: TGTGCCACCTCGGCACAGGGTCGGAATCAGCCCCAGCATTTT
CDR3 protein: CATSAQGRNQPQHF

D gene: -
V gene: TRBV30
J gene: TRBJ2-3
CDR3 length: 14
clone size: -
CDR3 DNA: TGTGCCTGGAGTGTCGGGGGAGGCACAGATACGCAGTATTTT
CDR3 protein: CAWSVGGGTDTQYF

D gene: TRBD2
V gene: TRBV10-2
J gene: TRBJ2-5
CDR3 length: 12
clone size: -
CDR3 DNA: TGCGCCAGCAAACCGGGAGGGGAGACCCAGTACTTC
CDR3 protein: CASKPGGETQYF

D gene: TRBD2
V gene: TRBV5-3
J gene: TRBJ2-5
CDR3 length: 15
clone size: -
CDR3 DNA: TGTGCCAGAAGCTTACTAGCGGGAGGCCTTGGGACCCAGTACTTC
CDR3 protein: CARSLLAGGLGTQYF

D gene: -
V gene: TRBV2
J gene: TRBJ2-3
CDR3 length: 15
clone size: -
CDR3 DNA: TGTGCCAGCAGTGACCCGGCGACTAGCACAGATACGCAGTATTTT
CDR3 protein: CASSDPATSTDTQYF

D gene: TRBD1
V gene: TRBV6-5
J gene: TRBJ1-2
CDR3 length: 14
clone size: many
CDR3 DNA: TGTGCCAGCAGTTACACGGGACAGGCCTATGGCTACACCTTC
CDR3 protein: CASSYTGQAYGYTF

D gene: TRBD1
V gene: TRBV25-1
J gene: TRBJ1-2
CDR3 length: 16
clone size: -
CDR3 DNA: TGTGCCAGCAGTGAATCCCGGGCAGGGGGCCCCTATGGCTACACCTTC
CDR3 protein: CASSESRAGGPYGYTF

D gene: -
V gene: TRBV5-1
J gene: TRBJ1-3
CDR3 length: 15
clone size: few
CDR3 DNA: TGCGCCAGCAGCTTGGACCAGGGCTCTGGAAACACCATATATTTT
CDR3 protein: CASSLDQGSGNTIYF

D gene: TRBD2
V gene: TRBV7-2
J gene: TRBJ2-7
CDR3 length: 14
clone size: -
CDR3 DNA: TGTGCCAGCAGCTTAGTAGGACTAGGAACCGAGCAGTACTTC
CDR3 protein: CASSLVGLGTEQYF

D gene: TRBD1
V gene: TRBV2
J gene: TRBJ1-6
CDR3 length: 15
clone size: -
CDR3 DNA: TGTGCCAGCAGGGAGAGGACAGGGGAAAATTCACCCCTCCACTTT
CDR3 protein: CASRERTGENSPLHF

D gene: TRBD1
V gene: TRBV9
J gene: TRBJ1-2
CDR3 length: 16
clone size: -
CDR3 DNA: TGTGCCAGCAGCGTATCCCCGACACAGGGGGCGGGTGGCTACACCTTC
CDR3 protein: CASSVSPTQGAGGYTF

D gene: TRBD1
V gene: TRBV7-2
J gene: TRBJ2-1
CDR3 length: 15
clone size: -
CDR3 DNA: TGTGCCAGCAGCTTCGGGACAGGGGGCGACAATGAGCAGTTCTTC
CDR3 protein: CASSFGTGGDNEQFF

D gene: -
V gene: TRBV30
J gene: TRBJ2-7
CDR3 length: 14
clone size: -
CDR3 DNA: TGTGCCTGGGCGTCGACTATGTTATCCTACGAGCAGTACTTC
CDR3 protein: CAWASTMLSYEQYF

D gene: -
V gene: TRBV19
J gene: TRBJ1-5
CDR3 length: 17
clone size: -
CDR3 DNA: TGTGCCAGTAGTCATTTTTTAACAGATTATAGCAATCAGCCCCAGCATTTT
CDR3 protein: CASSHFLTDYSNQPQHF

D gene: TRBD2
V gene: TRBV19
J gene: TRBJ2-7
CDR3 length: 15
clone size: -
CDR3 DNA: TGTGCCAGTAGTAGGGGACTAGCGGGAGCCAACGAGCAGTACTTC
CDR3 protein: CASSRGLAGANEQYF

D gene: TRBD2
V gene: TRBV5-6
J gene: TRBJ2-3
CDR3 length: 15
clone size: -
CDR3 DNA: TGTGCCAGCAGCTTGCGACCGGGGGGGACAGATACGCAGTATTTT
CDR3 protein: CASSLRPGGTDTQYF

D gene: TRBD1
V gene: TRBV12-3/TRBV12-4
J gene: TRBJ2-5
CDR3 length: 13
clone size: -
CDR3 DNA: TGTGCCAGCAGTTGGGGGACAGAAGAGACCCAGTACTTC
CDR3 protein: CASSWGTEETQYF

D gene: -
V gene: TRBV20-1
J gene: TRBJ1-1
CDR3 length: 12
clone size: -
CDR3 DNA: TGCAGTGCTCGTGGGAGTAACACTGAAGCTTTCTTT
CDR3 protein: CSARGSNTEAFF

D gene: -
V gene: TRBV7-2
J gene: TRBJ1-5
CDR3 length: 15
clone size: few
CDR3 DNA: TGTGCCAGCAGCTTAGGACACGCTAGCAATCAGCCCCAGCATTTT
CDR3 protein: CASSLGHASNQPQHF

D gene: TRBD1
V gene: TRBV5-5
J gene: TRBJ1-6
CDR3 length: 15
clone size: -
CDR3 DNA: TGTGCCAGCAGCGATCTCAGGGGGCTTTTTTCACCCCTCCACTTT
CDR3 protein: CASSDLRGLFSPLHF

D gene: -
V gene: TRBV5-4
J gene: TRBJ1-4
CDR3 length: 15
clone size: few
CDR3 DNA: TGTGCCAGCAGCAAAATCCAGGACACCGATGAAAAACTGTTTTTT
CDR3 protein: CASSKIQDTDEKLFF

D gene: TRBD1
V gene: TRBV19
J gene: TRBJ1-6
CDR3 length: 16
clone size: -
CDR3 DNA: TGTGCCAGTAGTACGCAGGGGGTCAGTCGCGATTCACCCCTCCACTTT
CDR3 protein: CASSTQGVSRDSPLHF

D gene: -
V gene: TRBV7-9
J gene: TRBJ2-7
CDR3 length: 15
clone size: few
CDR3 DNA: TGTGCCAGCAGGCCAAACAGGGTTAACTCCTACGAGCAGTACTTC
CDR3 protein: CASRPNRVNSYEQYF

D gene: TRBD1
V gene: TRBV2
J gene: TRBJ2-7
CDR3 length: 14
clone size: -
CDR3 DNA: TGTGCCAGCAGTGGACAGGGGGGATCCTACGAGCAGTACTTC
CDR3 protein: CASSGQGGSYEQYF

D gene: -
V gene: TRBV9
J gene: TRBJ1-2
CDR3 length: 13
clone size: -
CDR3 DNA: TGTGCCAGCAGCGCCATTCGACAGGAGCGCTACACCTTC
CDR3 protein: CASSAIRQERYTF

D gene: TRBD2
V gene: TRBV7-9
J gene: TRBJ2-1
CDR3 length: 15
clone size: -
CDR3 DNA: TGTGCCAGCAGCCCTCGGGGGGGCCTCCACAATGAGCAGTTCTTC
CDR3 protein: CASSPRGGLHNEQFF

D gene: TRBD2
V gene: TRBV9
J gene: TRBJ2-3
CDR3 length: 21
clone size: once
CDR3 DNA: TGTGCCAGCAGCCCCGGGAGGTGGGCTAGCGGGAGTCCTTGGAGCACAGATACGCAGTATTTT
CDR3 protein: CASSPGRWASGSPWSTDTQYF

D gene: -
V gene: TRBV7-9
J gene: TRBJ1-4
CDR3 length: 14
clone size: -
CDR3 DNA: TGTGCCAGCAGCTTGATTGGTGCAGGTGAAAAACTGTTTTTT
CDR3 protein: CASSLIGAGEKLFF

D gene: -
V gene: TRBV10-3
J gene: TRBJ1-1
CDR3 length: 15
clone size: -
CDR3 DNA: TGTGCCATCAGTGAGTCCACGGGGGGCCTCCGGGAAGCTTTCTTT
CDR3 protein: CAISESTGGLREAFF

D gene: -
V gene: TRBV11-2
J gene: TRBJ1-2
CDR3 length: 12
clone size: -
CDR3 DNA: TGTGCCAGCAGCGCCGGACTTTATGGCTACACCTTC
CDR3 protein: CASSAGLYGYTF

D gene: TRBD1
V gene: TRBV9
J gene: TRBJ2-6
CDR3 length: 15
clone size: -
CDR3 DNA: TGTGCCAGCAGTCGGACAGGGGGAACAGCCAACGTCCTGACTTTC
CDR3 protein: CASSRTGGTANVLTF

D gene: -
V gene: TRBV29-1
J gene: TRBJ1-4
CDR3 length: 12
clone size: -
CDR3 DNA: TGCAGCGTTGTGGCAGGCCCTGAAAAACTGTTTTTT
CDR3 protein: CSVVAGPEKLFF

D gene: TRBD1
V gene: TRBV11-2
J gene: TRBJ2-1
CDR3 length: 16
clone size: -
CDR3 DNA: TGTGCCAGCAGCTTAGTTTCGCAGGGGGTCAGCAATGAGCAGTTCTTC
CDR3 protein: CASSLVSQGVSNEQFF

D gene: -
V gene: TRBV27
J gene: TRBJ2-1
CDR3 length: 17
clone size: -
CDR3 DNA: TGTGCCAGCAGTTTAAAGATCCGCCAGGGCCCGGGCAATGAGCAGTTCTTC
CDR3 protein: CASSLKIRQGPGNEQFF

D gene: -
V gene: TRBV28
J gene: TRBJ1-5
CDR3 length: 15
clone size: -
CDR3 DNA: TGTGCCAGCAGTTTCCCAGGGGCTAGCAATCAGCCCCAGCATTTT
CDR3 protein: CASSFPGASNQPQHF

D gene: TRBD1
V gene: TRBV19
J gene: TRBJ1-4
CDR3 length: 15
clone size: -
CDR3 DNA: TGTGCCAGTAGTACAACAGGGGGAACTAATGAAAAACTGTTTTTT
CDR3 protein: CASSTTGGTNEKLFF

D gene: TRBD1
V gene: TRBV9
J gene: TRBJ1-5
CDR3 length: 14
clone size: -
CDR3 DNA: TGTGCCAGCAGCGTACAGGGGGAAGGGCAGCCCCAGCATTTT
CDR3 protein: CASSVQGEGQPQHF

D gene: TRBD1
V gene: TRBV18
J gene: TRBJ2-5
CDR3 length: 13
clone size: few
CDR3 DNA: TGTGCCAGCTCACCCCGACAGGGGGAGACCCAGTACTTC
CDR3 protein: CASSPRQGETQYF

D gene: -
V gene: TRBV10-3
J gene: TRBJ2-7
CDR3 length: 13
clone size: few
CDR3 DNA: TGTGCCATCAGTGTGGGGGGTATTGGCGAGCAGTACTTC
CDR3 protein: CAISVGGIGEQYF

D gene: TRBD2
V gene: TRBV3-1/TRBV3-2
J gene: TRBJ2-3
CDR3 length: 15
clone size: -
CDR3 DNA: TGTGCCAGCAGCCGGAGCGGGAGTTTGGGAGATACGCAGTATTTT
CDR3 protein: CASSRSGSLGDTQYF

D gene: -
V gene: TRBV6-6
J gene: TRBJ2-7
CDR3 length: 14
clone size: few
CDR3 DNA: TGTGCCAGCAGGAGGACAGCTAGCTCCTACGAGCAGTACTTC
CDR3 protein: CASRRTASSYEQYF

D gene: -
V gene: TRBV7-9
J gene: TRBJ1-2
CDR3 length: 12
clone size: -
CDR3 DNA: TGTGCCAGCAGCTTAGAGGCAGGGGGCTACACCTTC
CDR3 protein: CASSLEAGGYTF

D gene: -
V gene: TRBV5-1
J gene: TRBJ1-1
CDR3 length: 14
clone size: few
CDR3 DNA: TGCGCCAGCAGCTTCCAGGGCAGGAACACTGAAGCTTTCTTT
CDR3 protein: CASSFQGRNTEAFF

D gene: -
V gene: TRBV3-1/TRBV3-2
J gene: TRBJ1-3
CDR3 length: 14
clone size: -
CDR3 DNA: TGTGCCAGCAGCCAATTTCCCGAGGGAAACACCATATATTTT
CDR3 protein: CASSQFPEGNTIYF

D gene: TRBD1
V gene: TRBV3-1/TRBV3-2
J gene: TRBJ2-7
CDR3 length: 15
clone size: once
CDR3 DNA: TGTGCCAGCAGCCAAGGTGACAGGGCCCCCTACGAGCAGTACTTC
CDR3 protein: CASSQGDRAPYEQYF